This entry is about one T cell receptor (beta chain). Its specificity is not known. The data were taken from a study of cytotoxic CD8 clonotypes in ibrutinib-treated CLL. Study in general: Averaging across samples gave approximately 250,000 productive templates and about 94,000 productive rearrangements. Points from the study as a whole: Exceeding age-matched healthy donors, baseline clonality also tracked the counts of circulating CD8+ T cells.

Between the trimmed V and J ends, which lost 4 bases and 0 bases, there was a span of 16 bases. This CDR3 region has 17 residues. Germline CDR1 is MGHRA and CDR2 is YSYEKL. Measured with immunoSEQ multiplex PCR; TCRdb has only the in-frame clones, and not every one. The data hold 130,000 to 150,000 clones, with around three quarters observed a single time. Libraries of TCR beta were made from approximately 1.9 micrograms of genomic DNA that came from cryopreserved PBMCs. The sequence derives from a human donor with chronic lymphocytic leukemia. Sequences were derived from PBMCs, sampled after 12 months of ibrutinib treatment. The chain links TRBV4-1 to TRBJ2-1, with a tentative D call TRBD2 (7 bases). The CDR3 protein is CASSPGGHGGSYNEQFF. CDR3 nucleotide sequence: TGCGCCAGCAGCCCCGGGGGGCATGGCGGCTCCTACAATGAGCAGTTCTTC.